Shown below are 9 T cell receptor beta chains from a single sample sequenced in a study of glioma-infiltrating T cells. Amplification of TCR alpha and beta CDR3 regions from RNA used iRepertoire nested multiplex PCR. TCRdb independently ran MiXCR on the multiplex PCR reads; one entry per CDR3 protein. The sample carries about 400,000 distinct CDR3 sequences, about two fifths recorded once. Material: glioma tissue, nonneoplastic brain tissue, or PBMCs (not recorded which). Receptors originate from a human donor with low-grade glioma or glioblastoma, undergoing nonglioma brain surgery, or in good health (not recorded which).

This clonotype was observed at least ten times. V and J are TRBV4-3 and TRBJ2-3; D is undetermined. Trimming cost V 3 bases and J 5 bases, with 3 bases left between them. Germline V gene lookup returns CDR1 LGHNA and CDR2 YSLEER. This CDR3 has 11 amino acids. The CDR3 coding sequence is TGCGCCAGCAGCCACGAAGATACGCAGTATTTT. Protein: CASSHEDTQYF.

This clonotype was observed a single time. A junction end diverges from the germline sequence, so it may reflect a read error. CDR3 amino acids: CASSPSGSGRIVEQHF. The CDR3 DNA sequence: TGTGCCAGCAGTCCCTCGGGCAGCGGGAGAATAGTCGAGCAGCACTTC. V is TRBV12-3 or TRBV12-4 and J is TRBJ2-7, with 8 bases identical to TRBD2. The length of the CDR3 is 16 residues.

The CDR3: CASSSAWAGSEYGYTF. Written as DNA, the CDR3 is TGTGCCAGCAGTTCTGCGTGGGCGGGGAGTGAGTATGGCTACACCTTC. The chain joins TRBV28 to TRBJ1-2, with D hard to call. Germline V gene data show CDR1 as MDHEN and CDR2 as SYDVKM. V dropped 4 bases and J dropped 5 bases, with 20 bases sitting between them. This CDR3 is built from 16 residues.

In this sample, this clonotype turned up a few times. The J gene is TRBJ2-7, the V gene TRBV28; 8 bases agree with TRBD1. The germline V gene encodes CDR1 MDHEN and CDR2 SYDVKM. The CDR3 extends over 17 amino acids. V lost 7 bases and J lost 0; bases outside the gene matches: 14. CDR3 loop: CASNRDRNYPSSYEQYF. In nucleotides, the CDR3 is TGTGCCAGCAACCGGGACAGGAACTACCCGAGCTCCTACGAGCAGTACTTC.

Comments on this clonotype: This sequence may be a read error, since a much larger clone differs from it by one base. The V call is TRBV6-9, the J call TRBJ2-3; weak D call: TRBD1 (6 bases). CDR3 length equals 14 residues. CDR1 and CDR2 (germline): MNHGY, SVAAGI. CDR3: CARSYPTQGDTQYF. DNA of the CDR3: TGTGCCAGAAGTTACCCCACCCAGGGGGATACGCAGTATTTT.

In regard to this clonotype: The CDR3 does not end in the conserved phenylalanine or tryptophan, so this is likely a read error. The CDR3 region has the DNA TGTGCCAGCAGCCCCGTAGCGGGAGGGATCACAGATACGCAGTATATT. This translates into CASSPVAGGITDTQYI. The rearrangement links TRBV27 to TRBJ2-3; 11 bases are shared with TRBD2. The CDR3 is made up of 16 amino acids. V was pared by 6 bases and J by 2 bases, with 7 bases of the junction left unmatched. Germline CDR1 and CDR2: MNHEY and SMNVEV (reference sequence).

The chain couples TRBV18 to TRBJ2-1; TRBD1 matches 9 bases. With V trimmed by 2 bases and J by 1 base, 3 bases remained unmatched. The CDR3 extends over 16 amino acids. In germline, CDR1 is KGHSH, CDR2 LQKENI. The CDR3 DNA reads TGTGCCAGCTCACCATCAGGACAGGGGTCCTACAATGAGCAGTTCTTC. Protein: CASSPSGQGSYNEQFF.

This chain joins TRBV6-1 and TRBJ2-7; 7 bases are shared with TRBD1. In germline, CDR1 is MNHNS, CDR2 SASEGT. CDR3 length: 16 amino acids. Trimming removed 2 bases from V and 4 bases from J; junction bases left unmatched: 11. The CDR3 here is CASSERTGTASYEQYF. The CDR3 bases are TGTGCCAGCAGTGAAAGAACCGGGACAGCGAGTTACGAGCAGTACTTC.

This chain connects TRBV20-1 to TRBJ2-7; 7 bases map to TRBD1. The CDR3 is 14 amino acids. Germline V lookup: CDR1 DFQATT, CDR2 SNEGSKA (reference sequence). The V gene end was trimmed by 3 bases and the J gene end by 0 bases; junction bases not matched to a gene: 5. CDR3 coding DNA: TGCAGTGCTAGTGGACAGGTGGGCTCCTACGAGCAGTACTTC. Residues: CSASGQVGSYEQYF.